Following are 25 T cell receptor beta chains from one sample sequenced in a study of blood T cell repertoires in COVID-19 (TCRdb year 2020). Libraries were made using the immunoSEQ multiplex PCR assay. The immuneACCESS repertoire file appears here via TCRdb, limited to in-frame rearrangements. These files lack a portion of the clones; in checked studies, under half of the deficit traces to unresolved V genes, and the cause of the others is not known. This sample holds over 150,000 clones; 87% were observed only once. 7% of the sample is in the top ten clones. The material sequenced was PBMCs or T cells enriched from blood (not recorded which). The receptors stem from a woman between 45 and 60 years old who had recovered from COVID-19.

The chain couples TRBV6-5 to TRBJ1-4, with D hard to call. V lost 6 bases, J lost 4 bases, and 15 bases lay in between. This CDR3 region has 15 residues. Germline values: CDR1 MNHEY, CDR2 SVGAGI. Written as DNA, the CDR3 is TGTGCCAGCAGAAAAGAGAGGGCAGTTAATGAAAAACTGTTTTTT. Protein sequence: CASRKERAVNEKLFF.

The chain employs TRBV6-5 and TRBJ1-5, with D unclear. The CDR3 is 14 amino acids. Trimming took 0 bases from V and 1 from J, leaving 4 bases between them. Looked up from germline, CDR1 is MNHEY and CDR2 is SVGAGI. CDR3 DNA: TGTGCCAGCAGTTACTCTAGCAGCAATCAGCCCCAGCATTTT. This sequence encodes CASSYSSSNQPQHF.

DNA of the CDR3: TGCGCCAGCAGCCAAGATAGAGGCGCAAACTACGGGACCCAGTACTTC. Residues: CASSQDRGANYGTQYF. This rearrangement joins TRBV4-1 to TRBJ2-5; D is uncertain. Germline loops: CDR1 MGHRA, CDR2 YSYEKL. The CDR3 sequence is 16 residues long. Between the trimmed V and J ends, which lost 0 bases and 7 bases, there was a span of 18 bases.

The rearrangement links TRBV10-3 to TRBJ2-7, with TRBD1 matching 8 bases. The CDR3 is 14 residues long. CDR1 and CDR2 (germline): ENHRY, SYGVKD. V was clipped by 7 bases and J by 3 bases; unmatched bases: 8. The CDR3 nucleotides read TGTGCCATCACCAGAGGACAGGGAAACTACGAGCAGTACTTC. This encodes CAITRGQGNYEQYF.

The CDR3 reads CASRCDRATKEKLFF. In DNA form, the CDR3 reads TGTGCAAGTCGTTGTGACAGGGCAACTAAAGAAAAACTGTTTTTT. This rearrangement joins TRBV12-2 to TRBJ1-4; the D call TRBD1 from the table was never checked on the DNA. TRBV12-2 is deemed a pseudogene. This CDR3 contains 15 residues.

V gene TRBV21-1 combines with J gene TRBJ2-1; TRBD2 is taken as the D call from the table, unchecked against the DNA. TRBV21-1 represents a pseudogene. CDR3 size: 19 residues. CDR3 region: CASRTSGRAPRVLQYEQFF. CDR3 sequence (DNA): TGTGCCAGCAGGACTAGCGGGAGGGCTCCGAGAGTTCTACAATATGAGCAGTTCTTC.

This chain connects TRBV11-3 to TRBJ2-5; 7 bases are a match to TRBD2. The CDR3 sequence is 14 residues long. V lost 3 bases and J lost 3; bases outside the gene matches: 4. Germline V CDR1 and CDR2: SGHNT, YENEEA. CDR3 DNA: TGTGCCAGCAGCTTGTCTGCGGGAGAAGAGACCCAGTACTTC. Its translation: CASSLSAGEETQYF.

This chain uses TRBV4-2 with TRBJ1-1; D perhaps matches TRBD1 (6 bases). The CDR3 is 15 amino acids. CDR1 and CDR2 from the germline V gene are LGHNA and YNFKEQ. V was trimmed by 1 base and J by 1 base, leaving 10 bases between them. The CDR3 DNA is TGTGCCAGCAGCCAAGGAACGACAGGGAACACTGAAGCTTTCTTT. It encodes CASSQGTTGNTEAFF.

The chain couples TRBV2 to TRBJ1-6; D is possibly TRBD1 (6 bases). Trimming removed 7 bases at V and 10 bases at J, with 23 bases between. The CDR3 runs to 16 residues. Looked up from germline, CDR1 is SNHLY and CDR2 is FYNNEI. CDR3 sequence reads: CASTPSTGGLGSPLHF. The CDR3, as DNA: TGTGCCAGCACCCCCTCCACGGGGGGGCTAGGGTCACCCCTCCACTTT.

The gene calls are TRBV7-2 and TRBJ2-3, with TRBD1 identical over 7 bases. J was trimmed by 1 base and V by 10 bases; bases with no gene match: 8. The germline CDR1 and CDR2 sequences are SGHTA and FQGNSA. This CDR3 spans 14 amino acids. CDR3 nucleotide sequence: TGTGCCACCCGCCGGGACAGACGCACAGATACGCAGTATTTT. Protein: CATRRDRRTDTQYF.

The CDR3 nucleotides read TGTGCCAGCAGCCCCGGCCATGGGAGCTCCTACAATGAGCAGTTCTTC. Amino acids: CASSPGHGSSYNEQFF. The V call is TRBV5-5, the J call TRBJ2-1; a weak D match, TRBD2 (5 bases). V was clipped by 4 bases and J by 0 bases, with 14 bases between them. The CDR3 has 16 residues. Germline assignment: CDR1 SGHKS and CDR2 YYEKEE (reference sequence).

This chain uses TRBV27 with TRBJ2-7; 11 bases are a match to TRBD1. The V and J ends lost 10 bases and 3 bases, in that order; junction bases with no gene match: 11. Germline values: CDR1 MNHEY, CDR2 SMNVEV (reference sequence). The CDR3 is 15 residues long. The CDR3 DNA sequence: TGTGCCACCGGACAGGGGGCAGGGGCATACTACGAGCAGTACTTC. It is translated as CATGQGAGAYYEQYF.

The chain carries TRBV28 and TRBJ1-2; possible D gene TRBD1, 5 bases. Germline loops: CDR1 MDHEN, CDR2 SYDVKM. V lost 2 bases to trimming and J lost 4 bases, with 8 bases between them. This CDR3 region has 13 residues. This chain's CDR3 is CASSLLQAYGYTF. CDR3 nucleotides: TGTGCCAGCAGTTTACTACAGGCCTATGGCTACACCTTC.

This sequence joins TRBV18 and TRBJ1-5; D remains unclear. Germline values: CDR1 KGHSH, CDR2 LQKENI. V gave up 3 bases and J gave up 5 bases, with 32 bases separating them. The CDR3 has 21 amino acids. For the CDR3, the DNA is TGTGCCAGCTCACCTAAAGCGGTGGTACAGTTTTCAGAGGTGGGTTATCAGCCCCAGCATTTT. Its protein product is CASSPKAVVQFSEVGYQPQHF. The full variable domain, completed using reference TRBV18 and TRBJ1-5, is NAGVMQNPRHLVRRRGQEARLRCSPMKGHSHVYWYRQLPEEGLKFMVYLQKENIIDESGMPKERFSAEFPKEGPSILRIQQVVRGDSAAYFCASSPKAVVQFSEVGYQPQHFGDGTRLSIL.

The V and J genes are TRBV15 and TRBJ1-1; TRBD1 aligns across 7 bases. This CDR3 has 16 residues. J lost 0 bases, V lost 8 bases, and 12 bases had no gene match. The germline V gene has CDR1 LNHNV and CDR2 YYDKDF (reference sequence). The CDR3 coding sequence is TGTGCCACCCGACAGGGAAACCCTCCTTTGAACACTGAAGCTTTCTTT. Its translation: CATRQGNPPLNTEAFF.

The gene calls are TRBV4-2 and TRBJ2-5; TRBD2 agrees at 11 bases. CDR1 and CDR2 from the germline V gene are LGHNA and YNFKEQ. Losses at the gene ends were 0 bases for V and 7 bases for J; bases not matched to a gene: 7. The CDR3 covers 16 residues. CDR3 residues: CASSQELAGVLGTQYF. The CDR3 nucleotides are TGTGCCAGCAGCCAAGAACTAGCGGGAGTGTTAGGGACCCAGTACTTC.

This chain joins TRBV5-5 and TRBJ1-5; D remains unclear. Germline lookup yields CDR1 SGHKS and CDR2 YYEKEE (reference sequence). This CDR3 spans 15 amino acids. V shed 0 bases and J shed 7 bases, with 14 bases lying between them. CDR3 coding DNA: TGTGCCAGCAGCTTGGGCAGTTCAGGAATCCAGCCCCAGCATTTT. Translated, it gives CASSLGSSGIQPQHF.

V is TRBV7-3 and J is TRBJ2-3; a weak D match, TRBD1 (6 bases). Deletions cut 1 base from V and 0 bases from J, with 11 bases between. In germline, CDR1 is SGHTA, CDR2 FQGTGA. The CDR3 is made up of 16 amino acids. CDR3 DNA sequence: TGTGCCAGCAGCTTAAAGCGGCAGGGGAGCACAGATACGCAGTATTTT. Amino acids: CASSLKRQGSTDTQYF.

The chain combines TRBV29-1 with TRBJ2-5, with D perhaps matching TRBD2 (6 bases). V was pared by 5 bases and J by 2 bases, with 15 bases between. The germline gives CDR1 SQVTM, CDR2 ANQGSEA. This CDR3 has 14 residues. The CDR3 sequence: CSVLARGIQETQYF. For the CDR3, the DNA is TGCAGCGTTCTTGCCCGGGGGATACAAGAGACCCAGTACTTC.

This chain uses TRBV2 with TRBJ1-5; perhaps TRBD1 as D (5 bases). Germline values: CDR1 SNHLY, CDR2 FYNNEI. V was clipped by 5 bases and J by 0 bases, with 14 bases between them. CDR3 length equals 16 residues. CDR3 residues: CASSKGRGDSNQPQHF. The CDR3 DNA sequence: TGTGCCAGCAGTAAAGGGCGGGGGGATAGCAATCAGCCCCAGCATTTT.

The chain links TRBV4-3 to TRBJ2-1, with TRBD2 as a possible D gene (7 bases). Germline V gene lookup returns CDR1 LGHNA and CDR2 YSLEER. The ends were cut back, 4 bases at V and 9 bases at J, with 22 bases in the middle. The CDR3 consists of 16 residues. In DNA form, the CDR3 reads TGCGCCAGCAGCCTCATAGGGGGGGAGAGGGGTAGTGAGCAGTTCTTC. Its protein product is CASSLIGGERGSEQFF.

This clone came up once. The J gene is TRBJ2-7, the V gene TRBV5-1; 8 bases agree with TRBD2. Germline assignment: CDR1 SGHRS and CDR2 YFSETQ. CDR3 length equals 15 residues. Trimming at V came to 2 bases and at J to 6 bases, leaving 10 bases not matched to a gene. The CDR3 here is CASSLTISGSSEQYF. The CDR3 bases are TGCGCCAGCAGCTTAACCATCAGCGGGAGCAGCGAGCAGTACTTC. Variable domain in full (rest from reference TRBV5-1 and TRBJ2-7): KAGVTQTPRYLIKTRGQQVTLSCSPISGHRSVSWYQQTPGQGLQFLFEYFSETQRNKGNFPGRFSGRQFSNSRSEMNVSTLELGDSALYLCASSLTISGSSEQYFGPGTRLTVT.

J is TRBJ1-1 and V is TRBV11-2; perhaps TRBD1 as D (5 bases). Per germline, CDR1 SGHAT and CDR2 FQNNGV. The CDR3 loop spans 16 amino acids. Trimming removed 3 bases at V and 4 bases at J, with 18 bases between. DNA for the CDR3: TGTGCCAGCAGCTTCCCGGGGGAGGCTCAGGGCACTGAAGCTTTCTTT. This translates into CASSFPGEAQGTEAFF.

The gene calls are TRBV13 and TRBJ2-7; 12 bases map to TRBD2. Germline V CDR1 and CDR2: PRHDT, FYEKMQ (reference sequence). The CDR3 spans 16 residues. The V gene end was trimmed by 5 bases and the J gene end by 0 bases; junction bases not matched to a gene: 5. The CDR3 bases are TGTGCCAGCAGCCTCAGACTAGCGGGAGCCTCCTACGAGCAGTACTTC. Translating gives CASSLRLAGASYEQYF.

The chain combines TRBV14 with TRBJ1-6; 8 positions agree with TRBD1. With 4 bases clipped from V and 13 bases from J, the junction kept 9 bases outside the gene matches. Germline lookup yields CDR1 SGHDN and CDR2 FVKESK. CDR3 length equals 14 residues. CDR3: CASSPGQGGVPLHF. The CDR3 bases are TGTGCCAGCAGCCCTGGACAGGGCGGTGTGCCCCTCCACTTT.